The present entry profiles one TCR beta chain with its context. Treatment specified: roughly 20 received Ad26.COV2.S at low or high dose, single or two shots; 5 received placebo; per-sample allocation not given. All samples were drawn on day 63, counting from the first vaccine or placebo injection. This record comes from a study of Ad26.COV2.S vaccination and SARS-CoV-2 variants. Sequencing was performed with immunoSEQ multiplex PCR; in TCRdb, only in-frame clones are kept and a portion is missing. Counted here are about 350,000 clones, roughly 81% occurring once; the ten biggest clones make up about 3.3%. The trim removed 4 bases at V and 4 bases at J, leaving 8 bases unmatched. This CDR3 is 15 amino acids long. The V gene's germline CDR1 is SGDLS and CDR2 YYNGEE.

The clonotype comes from a person aged 18-60 years who received the Ad26.COV2.S COVID-19 vaccine or a placebo. The chain joins TRBV9 to TRBJ2-7, with 10 bases fitting TRBD1. The sample in question was peripheral blood, obtained in a trial of Ad26.COV2.S vaccine versus placebo. The CDR3: CASSQDGTGAYEQYF. The CDR3 bases are TGTGCCAGCAGCCAAGACGGGACAGGGGCTTACGAGCAGTACTTC.